Sequencing of this T cell receptor (beta chain) was carried out in a study of blood T cell repertoires in COVID-19 (dated by TCRdb to between 2020 and 2021). Concerning the study at large: Samples covering the acute and convalescent phases of COVID-19 were provided by collaborators in the United States, Italy and Spain. The prospective study material was composed of cDNA or gDNA derived from T cells, B-cell-depleted T cells, or PBMCs. The dataset comprised deeply sampled blood TCRbeta repertoires from subjects exposed to, actively infected with, or recovered from COVID-19. The repertoires were released in a freely available public database intended as a resource for research on the immune response to SARS-CoV-2. Samples came from the ongoing ImmuneRACE study (first 160 participants) plus 1,254 subjects from 6 global collaborators. Sample metadata almost always included a de-identified subject ID, COVID-19 status, age in years and sex. Where available, HLA class I and class II types were taken from metadata supplied by the sample provider and were not determined by assay-based typing.

At one collaborating source in Seattle, patients were enrolled during active infection and were followed longitudinally through the course of disease. Collaborating institutions collected whole blood in K2EDTA tubes following their own protocols. For TCRbeta analysis, collaborator samples were shipped as frozen whole blood, as isolated PBMCs, or as DNA extracted from either sample type. TCRbeta CDR3 regions were amplified from genomic DNA by means of the immunoSEQ Assay, a bias-controlled multiplex PCR. The authors' pipeline ran thus. Nucleated cell counts per sample were estimated from amplification of reference gene primers within the assay. To quantify the absolute abundance of each unique TCRbeta CDR3 rearrangement, sequence reads were collapsed and filtered. For each sample, productive Simpson clonality was calculated by taking the square root of Simpson's diversity index across productive rearrangements. TCRdb provides this immuneACCESS table in a form limited to in-frame rearrangements. Some clones are lacking; in checked studies, under half of them reflect an unresolved V gene, and why the rest are absent is not known. For V, J and clone size, that table is used; D and trimming come from the DNA. In all, the sample holds fewer than 350,000 clones, and 75% to 95% of those were seen once. Of the sample, roughly 6.8% falls within the top ten clones.

For this chain, trimming is 3 bases at the V end and 3 bases at the J end, and the number of junction bases without a gene match is 5. Its CDR3 holds 14 amino acids, cysteine through phenylalanine. Only the CDR3 region is kept as DNA, spanning 42 bases read in frame from base 1. Via the germline V gene, CDR1 is SQVTM and CDR2 ANQGSEA. What the work shows at the level of the full study, not this receptor alone: How much clinical and demographic metadata was included differed by source and by participant, and the metadata was provided uncurated.

Note on this clone: Its antigen is unknown. No base-level quality is on record; no much larger clone is a single base apart. This sample also contains other DNA sequences that code for the same CDR3.

The material sequenced was peripheral blood. Recombination joined TRBV29-1 with TRBJ1-3, with TRBD1 matching 7 junction bases. This clonotype was sampled from a woman aged 30 to 39 with COVID-19, enrolled during active disease. The DNA is as follows: TGCAGCGTTGACAAGGGGGCAAGTGGAAACACCATATATTTT. Protein translation: CSVDKGASGNTIYF.